This entry concerns a single TCR beta chain. Looked up from germline, CDR1 is SGHKS and CDR2 is YYEKEE (reference sequence). This CDR3 has 14 amino acids. Trimming cost V 7 bases and J 1 base, with 12 bases left between them. The sample belongs to a study of T-cell reconstitution after alpha-beta-depleted transplantation in children. Unique molecular identifiers were used to barcode this TCRbeta library. TCRdb reprocessed the PCR reads via MiXCR and lists one record per CDR3 protein. The sample records around 200,000 distinct CDR3 sequences, around 6.8% being singletons. This TCR came from a human donor who donated a stem cell graft to a child with Wiskott-Aldrich syndrome. The rearrangement links TRBV5-5 to TRBJ1-3, with a weak D call TRBD1 (5 bases). Sequenced material: PBMCs from the stem cell graft donor, taken from the stem cell graft. CDR3 amino acids: CASSRGYSGNTIYF. Here the CDR3 DNA reads TGTGCCAGCTCCCGGGGCTATTCTGGAAACACCATATATTTT. Drawing the rest from reference TRBV5-5 and TRBJ1-3, the complete variable domain is DAGVTQSPTHLIKTRGQQVTLRCSPISGHKSVSWYQQVLGQGPQFIFQYYEKEERGRGNFPDRFSARQFPNYSSELNVNALLLGDSALYLCASSRGYSGNTIYFGEGSWLTVV.